The entry that follows covers one TCR beta chain sequence. Antigen: not known. Using immunoSEQ multiplex PCR, the repertoire was profiled, and TCRdb retains in-frame clones only, with some absent. The profile shows 5,000 to 6,500 clones, roughly 80% of them singletons. The data belong to a study of T cell clonotyping in hematopoietic cell transplantation. This CDR3 region has 17 residues. General study results and limits: Higher Inverse Simpson Index values in graft donor and pretransplant recipient predicted broader posttransplant TCR diversity. Without cell sorting, CD4 versus CD8 contributions remain unresolved. Recipient TCR diversity dropped after transplant; expanded clonotypes rose from day 30 to 180.

Recipient blood drawn about 28 days pretransplant and days 30, 100, 180 after. Sample: peripheral blood mononuclear cells, taken 180 days after allogeneic stem cell transplant. The rearrangement links TRBV12-2 to TRBJ1-2; TRBD1, the table's D call, lacks a check against the DNA. TRBV12-2 is described as a pseudogene. The source is an older male patient who had an allogeneic stem cell transplant from an unrelated donor, so T cells may come from the graft donor. Some clones in this sample may be carry-over from other donors' samples. Here the CDR3 DNA reads TGTGCAAGTCGCCGGGACAGGGGACCTCCTCGGGGCTATGGCTACACCTTC. Translation gives CASRRDRGPPRGYGYTF.